The entry below describes one T cell receptor beta chain. Next came a second PCR, run for about 7 to 12 cycles, which used a sample-barcoded 5' primer along with a J-beta primer mix. TCRdb passed the 5' RACE reads through MiXCR, listing each CDR3 protein once. The profile shows about 640,000 distinct CDR3 sequences, around two fifths of them singletons. These data are taken from a study of blood T cells in healthy people across ages. Trimming pared 4 bases from V and 3 bases from J, leaving 16 bases between. Per germline, CDR1 SGHTA and CDR2 FQGNSA. There are 15 residues in the CDR3. Sequencing was done on a sample of blood. The chain combines TRBV7-2 with TRBJ2-7, with D perhaps TRBD2 (5 bases). The clonotype was recovered from a man older than 75 in good health. Here the CDR3 reads CASSSSDLLVYEQYF. CDR3 DNA: TGTGCCAGCAGCTCCTCCGACTTACTAGTCTACGAGCAGTACTTC.